Presented here are 2 T cell receptor beta chains from one specimen sequenced in a study of shared clonotypes between healthy human individuals (dated by TCRdb to about 2020). The library was made by the immunoSEQ multiplex PCR assay. TCRdb obtained this table from immuneACCESS and retained in-frame rearrangements with V and J assigned. These tables miss some clones; where compared with another copy, unresolved V genes account for less than half of the shortfall, and the remainder is unexplained. This sample gives hundreds of thousands of clones in total; 90% to 98% of them show up just once. The ten largest clones take up under 0.3% of the sample. CD8 naive samples were obtained by positive selection for CCR7 among CD45RO-negative cells, yielding a CD45RA+CCR7+ population from which TemRA cells were excluded. Source material: naive CD8+ T cells sorted from blood. Taken with the paper, the label for cell subset or site translates to: CD45RA+CCR7+. Source of these receptors: a man between 25 and 39 years old in good health.

A single count supports this clone. The rearrangement joins TRBV5-5 to TRBJ2-7, with D maybe TRBD2 (6 bases). The CDR3 length is 14 residues. Trimming took off 4 bases at V and 2 bases at J, with 13 bases between the two ends. Per germline, CDR1 SGHKS and CDR2 YYEKEE (reference sequence). For the CDR3, the DNA is TGTGCCAGCAGCCCGATTGGGGGGACCTACGAGCAGTACTTC. Translated, it gives CASSPIGGTYEQYF.

V gene TRBV4-3 combines with J gene TRBJ1-2; 7 nucleotides agree with TRBD1. V lost 3 bases, J lost 4 bases, and 5 bases stayed unmatched. Per the germline V gene, CDR1 is LGHNA and CDR2 is YSLEER. The CDR3 sequence is 14 residues long. CDR3 sequence: CASSHETGVYGYTF. The CDR3 DNA follows: TGCGCCAGCAGCCATGAAACAGGGGTCTATGGCTACACCTTC.